This TCR beta chain was observed in a study of shared clonotypes between healthy human individuals. Germline-derived CDR1 and CDR2 are SGHTA and FQGTGA. The CDR3 runs 15 residues. Trimming at V came to 1 base and at J to 2 bases, leaving 2 bases not matched to a gene. Profiled with immunoSEQ multiplex PCR; TCRdb holds only in-frame clones, not every one. The table lists approximately 2,300,000 clones, around 92% of them singletons. The chain uses TRBV7-3 and TRBJ2-1; 7 bases align to TRBD2. Specimen: naive CD4+ T cells from PBMCs. The subset denotes: CD45RA+ positively selected. The receptor comes from a man aged 18 to 35 in good health. Some clones in this sample may be carry-over from other donors' samples. This CDR3 reads CASSLRGRAYNEQFF. The DNA for the CDR3 is TGTGCCAGCAGCTTAAGGGGGAGGGCCTACAATGAGCAGTTCTTC.